A selection of T cell receptor beta chains follows, all from one sample in a study of TIL therapy for anti-PD-1-resistant metastatic lung cancer. This table comes from immunoSEQ multiplex PCR, and its TCRdb copy is limited to in-frame clones, with some not included. The data show roughly 16,000 clones, around 86% seen once. Specimen: blood, collected at baseline. These receptors originate from a person aged 25 to 85 with non-small cell lung cancer. Each CDR3 is given with its conserved first and last residue. D genes are given only for firm matches. A clone size is listed for some rows: how often the clone was seen (once, few, many), or a class if it is expanded.

J gene: TRBJ2-1
clone size: .
V gene: TRBV7-3
D gene: .
CDR3 DNA: TGTGCCAGCAGCTTAAGCAGGGTCCATGAGCAGTTCTTC
CDR3 protein: CASSLSRVHEQFF

J gene: TRBJ2-2
clone size: .
V gene: TRBV19
D gene: .
CDR3 DNA: TGTGCCAGTAGTACCCCTACACTGACCTACACCGGGGAGCTGTTTTTT
CDR3 protein: CASSTPTLTYTGELFF

J gene: TRBJ1-1
clone size: .
V gene: TRBV4-1
D gene: .
CDR3 DNA: TGCGCCAGCAGCCAAGGGTTCGACCCCACTGAAGCTTTCTTT
CDR3 protein: CASSQGFDPTEAFF

J gene: TRBJ1-6
clone size: .
V gene: TRBV7-2
D gene: .
CDR3 DNA: TGTGCCAGCAGCCCCACTAGTGGGTCAACGGGGCAAACCCTCCACTTT
CDR3 protein: CASSPTSGSTGQTLHF

J gene: TRBJ1-2
clone size: .
V gene: TRBV4-3
D gene: .
CDR3 DNA: TGCGCCAGCAGCCAAGATCGGGGCGGTGGCTACACCTTC
CDR3 protein: CASSQDRGGGYTF

J gene: TRBJ2-7
clone size: .
V gene: TRBV18
D gene: .
CDR3 DNA: TGTGCCAGCTCACCCCCTACTGTGGGGGGCTACGAGCAGTACTTC
CDR3 protein: CASSPPTVGGYEQYF

J gene: TRBJ1-2
clone size: .
V gene: TRBV4-1
D gene: TRBD1
CDR3 DNA: TGCGCCAGCAGCCAGGAGGGGGCTATTAACTATGGCTACACCTTC
CDR3 protein: CASSQEGAINYGYTF

J gene: TRBJ1-5
clone size: .
V gene: TRBV7-3
D gene: .
CDR3 DNA: TGTGCCACCCTCGCCGGTAGCTGGAAAAATCAGCCCCAGCATTTT
CDR3 protein: CATLAGSWKNQPQHF

J gene: TRBJ2-5
clone size: .
V gene: TRBV7-3
D gene: .
CDR3 DNA: TGTGCCAGCAGCCCCTACTACGGGACCCAGTACTTC
CDR3 protein: CASSPYYGTQYF

J gene: TRBJ2-5
clone size: .
V gene: TRBV11-1
D gene: TRBD2
CDR3 DNA: TGTGCCAGCAGCTCGAGAGGCGCGGGGGGGAGGACCCCCGAGACCCAGTACTTC
CDR3 protein: CASSSRGAGGRTPETQYF

J gene: TRBJ2-6
clone size: .
V gene: TRBV6-1
D gene: .
CDR3 DNA: TGTGCCAGCGAACGAGAGGGGACTGGGTTCGGCGTCCTGACTTTC
CDR3 protein: CASEREGTGFGVLTF

J gene: TRBJ1-2
clone size: once
V gene: TRBV4-2
D gene: .
CDR3 DNA: TGTGCCAGCAGCCAAGAGGGGGCTGGCTATGGCTACACCTTC
CDR3 protein: CASSQEGAGYGYTF

J gene: TRBJ2-7
clone size: .
V gene: TRBV4-3
D gene: TRBD1
CDR3 DNA: TGCGCCAGCAGCCAAGGAAAACCCGGGACAGGGATATACGAGCAGTACTTC
CDR3 protein: CASSQGKPGTGIYEQYF

J gene: TRBJ2-4
clone size: .
V gene: TRBV4-3
D gene: TRBD1
CDR3 DNA: TGCGCCAGCAGCCATGGGACAGGGACGAGGAACATTCAGTACTTC
CDR3 protein: CASSHGTGTRNIQYF

J gene: TRBJ2-7
clone size: .
V gene: TRBV28
D gene: TRBD2
CDR3 DNA: TGTGCCAGCAGTCCCTTTGGGGGGGACGAGCAGTACTTC
CDR3 protein: CASSPFGGDEQYF

J gene: TRBJ2-7
clone size: .
V gene: TRBV5-1
D gene: TRBD2
CDR3 DNA: TGCGCCAGCAGCTTGGCCTATGACGCGGGGGGCCTATACGAGCAGTACTTC
CDR3 protein: CASSLAYDAGGLYEQYF

J gene: TRBJ1-5
clone size: .
V gene: TRBV6-5
D gene: .
CDR3 DNA: TGTGCCAGCAGTCCTCGGTCTCTCAGGGGAGAGCATTTT
CDR3 protein: CASSPRSLRGEHF

J gene: TRBJ1-2
clone size: .
V gene: TRBV19
D gene: TRBD1
CDR3 DNA: TGTGCCAGTAGTCCCCGGGACAGGGGTGGATACACCTTC
CDR3 protein: CASSPRDRGGYTF

J gene: TRBJ1-5
clone size: few
V gene: TRBV9
D gene: .
CDR3 DNA: TGTGCCAGCAGCGAGAGCGGGACTTCCTATCAGCCCCAGCATTTT
CDR3 protein: CASSESGTSYQPQHF

J gene: TRBJ2-2
clone size: .
V gene: TRBV7-9
D gene: .
CDR3 DNA: TGTGCCAGCAGCTATACAGGGGACTACACCGGGGAGCTGTTTTTT
CDR3 protein: CASSYTGDYTGELFF

J gene: TRBJ2-2
clone size: .
V gene: TRBV14
D gene: TRBD1
CDR3 DNA: TGTGCCAGCAGCCAATGGACAGGGAACACCGGGGAGCTGTTTTTT
CDR3 protein: CASSQWTGNTGELFF

J gene: TRBJ1-2
clone size: .
V gene: TRBV2
D gene: .
CDR3 DNA: TGTGCCAGCAGTGGGTTGGGGGGCTACACCTTC
CDR3 protein: CASSGLGGYTF

J gene: TRBJ2-3
clone size: .
V gene: TRBV5-1
D gene: TRBD1
CDR3 DNA: TGCGCCAGCAGCGGGACCCCAGGGGGCTTCGGGGATACGCAGTATTTT
CDR3 protein: CASSGTPGGFGDTQYF

J gene: TRBJ1-2
clone size: .
V gene: TRBV9
D gene: .
CDR3 DNA: TGTGCCAGCAGCTCCCTACTGTCCACAGCCTACACCTTC
CDR3 protein: CASSSLLSTAYTF

J gene: TRBJ2-5
clone size: .
V gene: TRBV29-1
D gene: .
CDR3 DNA: TGCAGCGTTGCTTTAGGGGCACCCCGATTGGAGACCCAGTACTTC
CDR3 protein: CSVALGAPRLETQYF

J gene: TRBJ2-1
clone size: .
V gene: TRBV7-3
D gene: TRBD2
CDR3 DNA: TGTGCCAGCAGCCAAGCGGGGTCCTACAATGAGCAGTTCTTC
CDR3 protein: CASSQAGSYNEQFF

J gene: TRBJ2-2
clone size: few
V gene: TRBV5-1
D gene: .
CDR3 DNA: TGCGCCAGCACCCGACGAGGGGACACCGGGGAGCTGTTTTTT
CDR3 protein: CASTRRGDTGELFF

J gene: TRBJ1-5
clone size: .
V gene: TRBV19
D gene: TRBD1
CDR3 DNA: TGTGCCAGTAGTTTACCGGGACAGGGCGGCAATCAGCCCCAGCATTTT
CDR3 protein: CASSLPGQGGNQPQHF